This is a list of T cell receptor beta chains from one sample in a study of T cell repertoires in cytomegalovirus infection. In TCRdb, the reads were re-called with MiXCR into one record per CDR3 protein. This sample has over 300,000 distinct CDR3 sequences, with 9.5% found just once. The sample consisted of PBMCs. These receptors were obtained from a human donor in good health (CMV status not recorded). Some clones in this sample may be carry-over from other donors' samples. CDR3s include the opening cysteine and the closing phenylalanine or tryptophan. A D gene is named only where the DNA matches it firmly. Clone size is stated in some rows and not others, as once, few, many or a class when expanded.

d_gene | abundance | j_gene | v_gene | CDR3aa | CDR3nt
. | many | TRBJ2-1 | TRBV7-8 | CASSLSTGFSYNEQFF | TGTGCCAGCAGCTTATCAACAGGGTTCTCCTACAATGAGCAGTTCTTC
. | many | TRBJ1-6 | TRBV7-2 | CASSRTLRAPLHF | TGTGCCAGCAGCCGGACATTAAGGGCACCCCTCCACTTT
. | few | TRBJ2-7 | TRBV6-2/TRBV6-3 | CASSLRGVFNEQYF | TGTGCCAGCAGTTTGCGGGGCGTCTTCAACGAGCAGTACTTC
TRBD2 | . | TRBJ2-1 | TRBV28 | CASSLLREKGEQFF | TGTGCCAGCAGTTTATTGCGGGAGAAGGGTGAGCAGTTCTTC
. | many | TRBJ1-1 | TRBV6-6 | CASSWGRGNTEAFF | TGTGCCAGCAGTTGGGGGCGCGGGAACACTGAAGCTTTCTTT
TRBD2 | many | TRBJ2-3 | TRBV6-8 | CASIGSGGPKRDTQYF | TGTGCCAGCATCGGGTCGGGAGGGCCCAAGAGAGATACGCAGTATTTT
. | few | TRBJ2-7 | TRBV6-5 | CASSYSRQVLWEQYF | TGTGCCAGCAGTTACTCCCGCCAGGTCCTTTGGGAGCAGTACTTC
TRBD1 | few | TRBJ2-1 | TRBV23-1 | CASSQSGGQGLWNEQFF | TGCGCCAGCAGTCAATCGGGGGGACAGGGGCTGTGGAATGAGCAGTTCTTC
TRBD2 | . | TRBJ2-7 | TRBV15 | CATSSAPGLVYEQYF | TGTGCCACCAGCAGCGCCCCCGGACTAGTCTACGAGCAGTACTTC
TRBD1 | . | TRBJ1-2 | TRBV4-1 | CASSQYTGQGNYGYTF | TGCGCCAGCAGCCAATATACGGGACAGGGAAACTATGGCTACACCTTC
TRBD1 | many | TRBJ2-3 | TRBV20-1 | CSASRGRLDTQYF | TGCAGTGCTAGCAGGGGGCGGTTGGATACGCAGTATTTT
TRBD2 | few | TRBJ2-1 | TRBV5-5 | CASSLVASASGIYEQFF | TGTGCCAGCAGCTTGGTTGCCTCCGCTAGCGGGATCTATGAGCAGTTCTTC
TRBD2 | . | TRBJ2-1 | TRBV19 | CASSIVAGGSQWQFF | TGTGCCAGTAGTATCGTAGCGGGGGGCTCACAGTGGCAGTTCTTC
. | many | TRBJ1-2 | TRBV7-2 | CASSPEQGSTNYGYTF | TGTGCCAGCAGCCCTGAACAGGGCTCCACTAACTATGGCTACACCTTC
. | many | TRBJ1-2 | TRBV7-2 | CASSLGRQGHGYTF | TGTGCCAGCAGCTTGGGGCGCCAAGGGCATGGCTACACCTTC
. | many | TRBJ2-2 | TRBV7-2 | CASSMDTGELFF | TGTGCCAGCAGCATGGACACCGGGGAGCTGTTTTTT
TRBD2 | many | TRBJ2-1 | TRBV6-2/TRBV6-3 | CASRAGGNNEQFF | TGTGCCAGCAGAGCGGGGGGGAACAATGAGCAGTTCTTC
. | many | TRBJ1-5 | TRBV6-6 | CASSYGQGGSNQPQHF | TGTGCCAGCAGTTACGGCCAGGGCGGCAGCAATCAGCCCCAGCATTTT
TRBD2 | many | TRBJ2-5 | TRBV7-7 | CASSFGLAGEETQYF | TGTGCCAGCAGCTTTGGACTAGCGGGAGAAGAGACCCAGTACTTC
. | few | TRBJ2-5 | TRBV7-2 | CASSWGRQETQYF | TGTGCCAGCAGCTGGGGCCGCCAAGAGACCCAGTACTTC
. | many | TRBJ1-2 | TRBV7-2 | CASSWTVVYGYTF | TGTGCCAGCAGCTGGACAGTCGTATATGGCTACACCTTC
. | few | TRBJ2-7 | TRBV29-1 | CSGGGGSRHEQYF | TGCAGCGGGGGGGGCGGGAGCAGACACGAGCAGTACTTC
. | many | TRBJ2-1 | TRBV6-1 | CASSGGRGANEQFF | TGTGCCAGCAGTGGGGGACGAGGTGCTAATGAGCAGTTCTTC
TRBD2 | few | TRBJ2-1 | TRBV5-6 | CASSLLGTRAIGEQFF | TGTGCCAGCAGCTTGTTGGGGACTAGGGCCATCGGTGAGCAGTTCTTC
. | . | TRBJ2-3 | TRBV7-4 | CASSSSEPDRPLSTDTQYF | TGTGCCAGCAGCTCCTCGGAGCCGGATCGGCCCCTTAGCACAGATACGCAGTATTTT
TRBD2 | many | TRBJ2-1 | TRBV7-3 | CASSPFGGGYNEQFF | TGTGCCAGCAGCCCATTCGGGGGGGGCTACAATGAGCAGTTCTTC
. | many | TRBJ2-3 | TRBV7-2 | CASSLGLGGDTQYF | TGTGCCAGCAGCTTAGGATTGGGGGGAGATACGCAGTATTTT
. | many | TRBJ2-3 | TRBV7-2 | CASSQADSGRADTQYF | TGTGCCAGCAGCCAAGCTGATAGCGGAAGGGCAGATACGCAGTATTTT
. | . | TRBJ2-4 | TRBV19 | CASSYTITSIQYF | TGTGCCAGCAGTTACACCATTACCTCCATTCAGTACTTC
. | few | TRBJ2-5 | TRBV6-2/TRBV6-3 | CASSSPPETQYF | TGTGCCAGCAGTTCCCCCCCGGAGACCCAGTACTTC
. | few | TRBJ1-1 | TRBV10-3 | CAISGTANTEAFF | TGTGCCATCAGTGGGACAGCGAACACTGAAGCTTTCTTT
TRBD1 | . | TRBJ1-6 | TRBV20-1 | CSPQGAENYSPLHF | TGCAGTCCACAGGGGGCGGAAAATTATTCACCCCTCCACTTT
TRBD1 | many | TRBJ2-2 | TRBV7-9 | CASSTRDRGNTGELFF | TGTGCCAGCAGCACCCGGGACAGGGGGAACACCGGGGAGCTGTTTTTT
TRBD1 | few | TRBJ1-6 | TRBV15 | CATSTLGGRVNSPLHF | TGTGCCACCAGCACCCTAGGGGGCAGGGTGAATTCACCCCTCCACTTT
. | many | TRBJ1-1 | TRBV7-9 | CASSSTAGSVNTEAFF | TGTGCCAGCAGCAGTACCGCCGGATCGGTTAACACTGAAGCTTTCTTT
. | many | TRBJ2-7 | TRBV28 | CASSSSGGGSYEQYF | TGTGCCAGCAGTTCTTCCGGAGGGGGCAGCTACGAGCAGTACTTC
. | . | TRBJ1-5 | TRBV12-3/TRBV12-4 | CASSFLGQYNQPQHF | TGTGCCAGCAGTTTTCTCGGACAGTACAATCAGCCCCAGCATTTT
TRBD2 | many | TRBJ2-3 | TRBV29-1 | CSLVIAGISTDTQYF | TGCAGCCTCGTAATAGCGGGGATTAGCACAGATACGCAGTATTTT
TRBD2 | . | TRBJ2-1 | TRBV20-1 | CSARDTSGGDNEQFF | TGCAGTGCTAGAGATACTAGCGGGGGGGACAATGAGCAGTTCTTC
. | . | TRBJ2-3 | TRBV19 | CASSIQYTDTQYF | TGTGCCAGTAGTATACAGTACACAGATACGCAGTATTTT
TRBD1 | few | TRBJ2-3 | TRBV15 | CATSELGQGDTDTQYF | TGTGCCACCAGCGAATTAGGACAGGGGGACACAGATACGCAGTATTTT
TRBD2 | . | TRBJ2-1 | TRBV7-2 | CASSLSGRAGSYNEQFF | TGTGCCAGCAGCTTATCAGGGAGGGCCGGCTCCTACAATGAGCAGTTCTTC
TRBD1 | . | TRBJ1-2 | TRBV19 | CASSSAGTAFYGYTF | TGTGCCAGTAGTAGCGCCGGGACAGCCTTCTATGGCTACACCTTC
. | . | TRBJ1-6 | TRBV7-2 | CASSMTAAMGSPLHF | TGTGCCAGCAGCATGACCGCCGCTATGGGTTCACCCCTCCACTTT
TRBD2 | . | TRBJ2-3 | TRBV6-5 | CASSPLWVAGGTDTQYF | TGTGCCAGCAGCCCCCTTTGGGTAGCGGGGGGCACAGATACGCAGTATTTT
. | . | TRBJ1-4 | TRBV20-1 | CSARRTESEKLFF | TGCAGTGCTAGAAGGACGGAAAGTGAAAAACTGTTTTTT
. | many | TRBJ1-1 | TRBV7-9 | CASSLEGREDEAFF | TGTGCCAGCAGCTTAGAGGGCAGGGAGGATGAAGCTTTCTTT
. | many | TRBJ1-4 | TRBV11-1 | CASSLDSANEKLFF | TGTGCCAGCAGCCTGGACAGCGCTAATGAAAAACTGTTTTTT